This record concerns one TCR beta chain sequence. This sample stems from a study of CD8 T cells in Susac syndrome. A quantity of about 0.5 to 1 ug RNA underwent reverse transcription using random hexamers. TCRdb fed the immunoSEQ multiplex PCR reads into MiXCR, producing one record per CDR3 protein. The data contain fewer than 150,000 distinct CDR3 sequences, approximately 93% of them singletons. This CDR3 comprises 11 residues. Between the trimmed V and J ends, which lost 6 bases and 10 bases, there was a span of 12 bases. The germline V gene encodes CDR1 MNHEY and CDR2 SVGAGI. Sequenced input: CD4+ T cells from PBMCs. This sequence was found in a human donor with multiple sclerosis. V and J are TRBV6-5 and TRBJ1-1; maybe TRBD1 (5 bases). CDR3 nucleotides: TGTGCCAGCAGCAGGGCCGGGCGAGCTTTCTTT. Protein: CASSRAGRAFF.